Below are 29 T cell receptor beta chains sequenced from a single sample in a study of tumor-infiltrating lymphocytes in primary liver carcinoma. From around 520 ng of total RNA, TCR beta-specific cDNA was reverse-transcribed using a constant-region primer. ARM-PCR was slightly modified, and three nested multiplex PCR rounds with it gave rise to the TCR beta libraries. Investigators reported that the first two PCR rounds, at 10 cycles each, used TRBV1-TRBV30 forward primers with a C-beta reverse primer. TCRdb re-called the multiplex PCR reads through MiXCR, storing one row per CDR3 protein. The sample has approximately 330,000 distinct CDR3 sequences, around 60% seen once. Researchers drew blood RNA from unsorted whole blood and extracted germline DNA as well. The material sequenced was peripheral blood. The receptor set was obtained from a man aged 40-55 years with primary liver carcinoma and hepatitis B virus infection.

Remarks on this clonotype: Given a much more abundant clone one base away, this may be a read error. The chain has TRBV11-2 and TRBJ1-3; no clear D gene. The CDR3 covers 15 residues. CDR1 SGHAT and CDR2 FQNNGV come from the germline V gene. V was shortened by 1 base and J by 4 bases, with 11 bases between the two germline ends. The CDR3 DNA reads as TGTGCCAGCAGCTTAGGGGCAGTGGCAGGAAACACCATATATTTT. This codes for CASSLGAVAGNTIYF.

With respect to this clonotype: A read error may explain this, as a much larger clone is one base away. The J gene is TRBJ2-1, the V gene TRBV10-3; TRBD2 is a possible D gene (6 bases). Germline values: CDR1 ENHRY, CDR2 SYGVKD. The CDR3 covers 15 residues. The CDR3 spells CAISEVQGGINGQFF. The DNA of the CDR3 is TGTGCCATCAGTGAGGTGCAGGGAGGTATCAATGGGCAGTTCTTC.

Only a few counts were recorded for this clonotype. J is TRBJ2-2 and V is TRBV5-4; D might be TRBD1 (6 bases). V shed 2 bases and J shed 5 bases, with 16 bases lying between them. CDR3 length: 16 residues. Germline CDR1 is SGHNT and CDR2 is YYREEE (reference sequence). The DNA for the CDR3 is TGTGCCAGCAGCTTTGGGGGCCCCACCGAAACCGGGGAGCTGTTTTTT. Translated, it gives CASSFGGPTETGELFF.

About this clonotype: An end of the junction does not agree with germline; a read error may underlie this. The gene calls are TRBV4-1 and TRBJ2-5; tentatively, D is TRBD1 or TRBD2 (5 bases each). The CDR3 covers 15 residues. Germline CDR1 and CDR2: MGHRA and YSYEKL. CDR3 protein: CASIQEGRMQETQYF. The CDR3 bases are TGCGCCAGCATCCAAGAGGGACGGATGCAAGAGACCCAGTACTTC.

The table lists this clonotype with a few counts. V usage is TRBV5-5 and J usage is TRBJ2-7; tentatively, D is TRBD1 (6 bases). In germline, CDR1 is SGHKS, CDR2 YYEKEE (reference sequence). CDR3 length: 14 residues. V lost 2 bases, J lost 4 bases, and 13 bases lay in between. The CDR3: CASSFLQGGYEQYF. In nucleotides, the CDR3 is TGTGCCAGCAGCTTTTTACAGGGCGGTTACGAGCAGTACTTC.

This clonotype has at least ten counts. This chain uses TRBV30 with TRBJ2-7; D may be TRBD1 (6 bases). CDR1 GTSNPN and CDR2 SVGIG come from the germline V gene (reference sequence). The V and J ends lost 3 bases and 0 bases respectively, with 6 bases between them. CDR3 length equals 12 residues. The DNA of the CDR3 is TGTGCCTGGAGACAGGGCTCCTACGAGCAGTACTTC. Residues: CAWRQGSYEQYF.

In regard to this clonotype: This clone may be a read error of a much larger clone one base away. This chain joins TRBV6-5 and TRBJ1-2, with no clear D. The CDR3 runs to 13 residues. The germline V and J ends were trimmed by 7 bases and 2 bases, with 11 bases remaining between them. CDR1 is MNHEY, CDR2 SVGAGI, per germline. The CDR3 sequence is CASKVGNNYGYTF. Written as DNA, the CDR3 is TGTGCCAGCAAGGTGGGGAACAACTATGGCTACACCTTC.

The rearrangement uses TRBV10-1 and TRBJ2-2; 8 bases are a match to TRBD1. The ends lost 4 bases at V and 5 bases at J; junction bases unmatched: 9. The CDR3 totals 16 residues. Germline assignment: CDR1 WNHNN and CDR2 SYGVQD (reference sequence). CDR3 DNA: TGCGCCAGCAGTGCCATGGACAGGGTGGAAACCGGGGAGCTGTTTTTT. Protein product: CASSAMDRVETGELFF.

In its sample, this clonotype was seen once. At one end the junction does not follow the germline gene, possibly because of a read error. The genes are TRBV11-2 and TRBJ2-3, with D uncertain. Germline V gives CDR1 SGHAT, CDR2 FQNNGV. The CDR3 runs 12 residues. CDR3 loop: CASRLVADKQYF. CDR3 nucleotide sequence: TGTGCAAGCAGATTAGTAGCAGATAAGCAGTATTTT.

Of note for this clonotype: A read error is possible here, since a much larger clone lies one base away. This sequence joins TRBV4-1 and TRBJ1-3; D remains unclear. The CDR3 has 16 amino acids. Germline V lookup: CDR1 MGHRA, CDR2 YSYEKL. The CDR3 here is CVSSQGNGKSGNTIYF. Written as DNA, the CDR3 is TGCGTCAGCAGCCAAGGGAATGGGAAATCTGGAAACACCATATATTTT.

This clonotype has ten or more counts. The CDR3 loop reads CASSRITGGRQETQYF. The CDR3 region has the DNA TGTGCCAGCAGCCGAATCACAGGGGGCAGGCAAGAGACCCAGTACTTC. This chain joins TRBV14 and TRBJ2-5, with TRBD1 matching over 9 bases. V lost 4 bases, J lost 2 bases, and 8 bases stayed unmatched. The CDR3 runs 16 residues. Germline-derived CDR1 and CDR2 are SGHDN and FVKESK.

In its sample, this clonotype was seen many times. V gene TRBV6-5 combines with J gene TRBJ2-1; 9 bases map to TRBD1. V shed 4 bases and J 7 bases; nucleotides not matched to a gene: 11. The CDR3 contains 16 residues. Germline V lookup: CDR1 MNHEY, CDR2 SVGAGI. The DNA of the CDR3 is TGTGCCAGCAGTTCGTCCCACAGGGGGCAGGTTAATGAGCAGTTCTTC. This codes for CASSSSHRGQVNEQFF.

This chain links TRBV11-2 with TRBJ2-1; D remains unclear. Germline V CDR1 and CDR2: SGHAT, FQNNGV. This CDR3 has 15 amino acids. The CDR3 bases are TGTGATAGCAGCTTAGAGGCTAGCTCCTACAATGAGCAGTTCTTC. It translates to CDSSLEASSYNEQFF.

Details on this clonotype: A much more abundant neighbour one base away suggests this may be a read error. J is TRBJ2-7 and V is TRBV6-1; no definite D call. Germline V gene sequence: CDR1 MNHNS, CDR2 SASEGT. The CDR3 has 11 amino acids. Here the CDR3 reads CASKIGYERYF. In nucleotides, the CDR3 is TGTGCCAGCAAGATTGGGTACGAGCGGTACTTC.

The rearrangement links TRBV11-3 to TRBJ2-2; 7 positions agree with TRBD1. The length of the CDR3 is 15 residues. With V trimmed by 5 bases and J by 9 bases, 12 bases remained unmatched. CDR1 is SGHNT, CDR2 YENEEA, per germline. The CDR3 sequence: CASSLTGLNTRELFF. For the CDR3, the DNA is TGTGCCAGCAGCCTGACAGGGTTAAACACTAGGGAGCTGTTTTTT. The whole variable domain, filled in from reference TRBV11-3 and TRBJ2-2, reads EAGVVQSPRYKIIEKKQPVAFWCNPISGHNTLYWYLQNLGQGPELLIRYENEEAVDDSQLPKDRFSAERLKGVDSTLKIQPAELGDSAVYLCASSLTGLNTRELFFGEGSRLTVL.

Turning to this clonotype: Possible read error: a much larger clone is one base away. The chain recombines TRBV6-1 with TRBJ2-1; a possible D gene is TRBD1 (6 bases). Germline V gene sequence: CDR1 MNHNS, CDR2 SASEGT. CDR3 length: 15 amino acids. The CDR3 is CTSSEAGTRYNEQFF. In DNA form, the CDR3 reads TGTACCAGCAGTGAAGCCGGGACACGGTACAATGAGCAGTTCTTC.

This chain joins TRBV24-1 and TRBJ1-3; no definite D call. Per the germline V gene, CDR1 is KGHDR and CDR2 is SFDVKD. Trimming stripped 5 bases from V and 0 bases from J, with 4 bases between. The CDR3 consists of 13 residues. This CDR3 is CATSATSGNTIYF. In DNA, the CDR3 is TGTGCCACCAGTGCTACCTCTGGAAACACCATATATTTT.

The chain is built from TRBV24-1 and TRBJ2-1; the match to TRBD2 covers 7 bases. The ends lost 9 bases at V and 3 bases at J; junction bases unmatched: 1. Germline V gene lookup returns CDR1 KGHDR and CDR2 SFDVKD. The CDR3 contains 12 residues. In DNA form, the CDR3 reads TGTGCCACCGGGAGGGTCTACAATGAGCAGTTCTTC. Protein: CATGRVYNEQFF.

This clonotype was detected ten times or more. The chain couples TRBV11-3 to TRBJ2-2; TRBD1 might be the D (5 bases). Germline V CDR1 and CDR2: SGHNT, YENEEA. There are 15 residues in the CDR3. V was shortened by 0 bases and J by 1 base, with 6 bases between the two germline ends. In DNA, the CDR3 is TGTGCCAGCAGCTTAGACCAGGGGAACACCGGGGAGCTGTTTTTT. Its translation: CASSLDQGNTGELFF.

The CDR3 coding sequence is TGTGCCAGCAGTGATGGGGGGTGGGGACTAGCGGGAGGGTTGTGGGAGCAGTTCTTC. Its translation: CASSDGGWGLAGGLWEQFF. This chain joins TRBV6-1 and TRBJ2-1; 16 bases map to TRBD2. The CDR3 covers 19 residues. With 3 bases clipped from V and 10 bases from J, the junction kept 15 bases outside the gene matches. CDR1 is MNHNS, CDR2 SASEGT, per germline.

The J gene is TRBJ2-3, the V gene TRBV5-1; 7 bases align to TRBD2. With 5 bases clipped from V and 1 base from J, the junction kept 4 bases outside the gene matches. Germline values: CDR1 SGHRS, CDR2 YFSETQ. The CDR3 spans 14 residues. The CDR3 protein is CASRSGLGTDTQYF. For the CDR3, the DNA is TGCGCCAGCAGGTCCGGACTAGGCACAGATACGCAGTATTTT.

This clonotype was seen a few times. The genes are TRBV5-1 and TRBJ2-1, with TRBD2 matching 13 bases. V trimming: 0 bases; J trimming: 10 bases; junction bases outside the gene matches: 4. This CDR3 is 15 amino acids long. Germline-derived CDR1 and CDR2 are SGHRS and YFSETQ. CDR3 sequence: CASSLVTSGRGEQFF. The CDR3 bases are TGCGCCAGCAGCTTGGTAACTAGCGGGAGGGGAGAGCAGTTCTTC.

This clonotype was found a few times. The chain couples TRBV11-1 to TRBJ2-2, with a weak D call TRBD1 (5 bases). V was cut by 5 bases and J by 6 bases, with 16 bases left in between. CDR1 is SGHAT and CDR2 is FQDESV in the germline V gene (reference sequence). CDR3 size: 15 residues. CDR3 amino acids: CASSHTGPFSGELFF. CDR3 nucleotide sequence: TGTGCCAGCAGCCATACAGGACCTTTCTCCGGGGAGCTGTTTTTT.

J is TRBJ2-2 and V is TRBV11-2; D is unresolved. V lost 6 bases to trimming and J lost 11 bases, with 13 bases between them. The germline V gene has CDR1 SGHAT and CDR2 FQNNGV. The CDR3 loop spans 12 amino acids. The CDR3 protein is CASSPNTVELFF. The CDR3 DNA follows: TGTGCCAGCAGTCCGAACACCGTTGAGCTGTTTTTT.

The J gene is TRBJ2-3, the V gene TRBV6-6, with 8 nucleotides matching TRBD2. The ends lost 2 bases at V and 5 bases at J; junction bases unmatched: 3. There are 14 residues in the CDR3. CDR1 and CDR2 (germline): MNHNY, SVGAGI (reference sequence). This CDR3 is CASSYTGREDTQYF. The CDR3 DNA reads TGTGCCAGCAGTTACACCGGGAGGGAAGATACGCAGTATTTT.

Comments on this clonotype: At one end, the junction sequence differs from germline, possibly due to a read error. The chain combines TRBV11-2 with TRBJ2-7, with 13 bases lining up with TRBD2. Germline CDR1 SGHAT, CDR2 FQNNGV. The CDR3 is made up of 17 amino acids. CDR3 sequence reads: CASSNLLAGGASYEQYF. The CDR3 coding sequence is TGTGCCAGCAGCAACCTACTAGCGGGAGGGGCGTCCTACGAGCAATACTTC.

This clonotype has just one count. Compared with germline, one end of the junction differs, possibly owing to a read error. The V gene is TRBV11-2, the J gene TRBJ2-5; TRBD1 aligns across 8 bases. The germline gives CDR1 SGHAT, CDR2 FQNNGV. CDR3 length: 13 amino acids. In DNA, the CDR3 is TGTGTCAGCAGCCTGGGACAGGTCGAGACCCAGTACTTC. Protein: CVSSLGQVETQYF.

About this clonotype: One junction end disagrees with the germline gene, perhaps due to a read error. V usage is TRBV29-1 and J usage is TRBJ1-4; D remains unclear. This CDR3 spans 12 amino acids. The germline gives CDR1 SQVTM, CDR2 ANQGSEA. The DNA for the CDR3 is TGCAGCGTTGAAGTCTTCAATGAAAGACTGTTTTTT. This gives the protein CSVEVFNERLFF.

This clonotype was counted many times. The chain recombines TRBV6-2 or TRBV6-3 with TRBJ1-1; possible D gene TRBD1, 6 bases. Germline lookup yields CDR1 MNHEY and CDR2 SVGEGT. V dropped 0 bases and J dropped 0 bases, with 11 bases sitting between them. The length of the CDR3 is 16 residues. CDR3 DNA sequence: TGTGCCAGCAGTTACTCGTGGGGGGGCGTGAACACTGAAGCTTTCTTT. Its translation: CASSYSWGGVNTEAFF.